The 31 T cell receptor beta chains reported below all come from one sample, sequenced in a study of cytomegalovirus exposure and HLA in healthy donors. The table came from immunoSEQ multiplex PCR; TCRdb's copy has only in-frame clones and leaves some out. The data show 100,000 to 150,000 clones, approximately 95% seen once. The sequenced sample consisted of PBMCs. Source of these receptors: a young man in good health and CMV-seronegative.

The CDR3 sequence is CASSSPRGQGENYEQYF. DNA of the CDR3: TGTGCCAGCAGTTCCCCTAGGGGACAGGGGGAAAACTACGAGCAGTACTTC. The J gene is TRBJ2-7, the V gene TRBV28, with TRBD1 identical over 11 bases. Trimming took 4 bases from V and 3 from J; bases not matched to a gene: 11. Germline V gene data show CDR1 as MDHEN and CDR2 as SYDVKM. The CDR3 length is 17 residues.

The rearrangement joins TRBV4-3 to TRBJ2-7; 8 bases match TRBD2. This CDR3 region has 15 residues. The V gene end was trimmed by 4 bases and the J gene end by 5 bases; junction bases not matched to a gene: 10. The germline gives CDR1 LGHNA, CDR2 YSLEER. In DNA, the CDR3 is TGCGCCAGCAGCCGTTTCGTTACAGCGGGAGACGAGCAGTACTTC. This translates into CASSRFVTAGDEQYF.

This chain uses TRBV19 with TRBJ1-1; D unresolved. Trimming stripped 7 bases from V and 0 bases from J, with 12 bases between. CDR3 length equals 14 residues. Germline values: CDR1 LNHDA, CDR2 SQIVND (reference sequence). The CDR3 coding sequence is TGTGCCAGTACCCGGACTGCTTTGAACACTGAAGCTTTCTTT. Translation: CASTRTALNTEAFF. The full variable domain, in which reference TRBV19 and TRBJ1-1 provide the parts outside the CDR3, is DGGITQSPKYLFRKEGQNVTLSCEQNLNHDAMYWYRQDPGQGLRLIYYSQIVNDFQKGDIAEGYSVSREKKESFPLTVTSAQKNPTAFYLCASTRTALNTEAFFGQGTRLTVV.

The CDR3 nucleotides are TGTGCCAGCAGCCATACCATATACCTGACAGGGATTGAGAAACTGTTTTTT. It encodes CASSHTIYLTGIEKLFF. The chain has TRBV2 and TRBJ1-4, with 7 bases matching TRBD1. The CDR3 loop spans 17 amino acids. Germline values: CDR1 SNHLY, CDR2 FYNNEI. After removal of 6 bases from V and 11 bases from J, the junction contained 21 bases not matched to a gene. Variable domain in full (rest from reference TRBV2 and TRBJ1-4): EPEVTQTPSHQVTQMGQEVILRCVPISNHLYFYWYRQILGQKVEFLVSFYNNEISEKSEIFDDQFSVERPDGSNFTLKIRSTKLEDSAMYFCASSHTIYLTGIEKLFFGSGTQLSVL.

This sequence joins TRBV19 and TRBJ2-1; no reliable D call. Per the germline V gene, CDR1 is LNHDA and CDR2 is SQIVND (reference sequence). Between the trimmed V and J ends, which lost 0 bases and 7 bases, there was a span of 13 bases. CDR3 length: 15 residues. CDR3 residues: CASSIDRSAGNEQFF. The CDR3 DNA reads TGTGCCAGTAGTATAGATAGGAGCGCCGGGAATGAGCAGTTCTTC. The complete variable domain, with remaining parts taken from reference TRBV19 and TRBJ2-1, reads DGGITQSPKYLFRKEGQNVTLSCEQNLNHDAMYWYRQDPGQGLRLIYYSQIVNDFQKGDIAEGYSVSREKKESFPLTVTSAQKNPTAFYLCASSIDRSAGNEQFFGPGTRLTVL.

This chain connects TRBV5-1 to TRBJ1-1, with D perhaps TRBD1 (5 bases). Germline CDR1 SGHRS, CDR2 YFSETQ. Deletions cut 1 base from V and 2 bases from J, with 9 bases between. This CDR3 comprises 14 residues. CDR3 in DNA: TGCGCCAGCAGCTTGCCAGGGATCAACACTGAAGCTTTCTTT. Residues: CASSLPGINTEAFF.

The chain is built from TRBV11-2 and TRBJ2-7; 8 nucleotides match TRBD1. CDR3 length: 13 amino acids. Germline V gene data show CDR1 as SGHAT and CDR2 as FQNNGV. J was trimmed by 2 bases and V by 3 bases; bases with no gene match: 0. The CDR3 bases are TGTGCCAGCAGCTTGACAGGGGCCTACGAGCAGTACTTC. Translating gives CASSLTGAYEQYF. The whole variable domain, filled in from reference TRBV11-2 and TRBJ2-7, reads EAGVAQSPRYKIIEKRQSVAFWCNPISGHATLYWYQQILGQGPKLLIQFQNNGVVDDSQLPKDRFSAERLKGVDSTLKIQPAKLEDSAVYLCASSLTGAYEQYFGPGTRLTVT.

The J gene is TRBJ1-1, the V gene TRBV30; possibly TRBD1 for D (6 bases). Per the germline V gene, CDR1 is GTSNPN and CDR2 is SVGIG (reference sequence). V was clipped by 0 bases and J by 5 bases, with 13 bases between them. The CDR3 has 14 amino acids. The CDR3 DNA is TGTGCCTGGAGTGTAGGGGCCCAGGGGACTGAAGCTTTCTTT. Amino acids: CAWSVGAQGTEAFF. The variable domain in full, completed from reference TRBV30 and TRBJ1-1, reads SQTIHQWPATLVQPVGSPLSLECTVEGTSNPNLYWYRQAAGRGLQLLFYSVGIGQISSEVPQNLSASRPQDRQFILSSKKLLLSDSGFYLCAWSVGAQGTEAFFGQGTRLTVV.

The rearrangement joins TRBV13 to TRBJ2-2; D not certain. The V and J ends lost 5 bases and 4 bases respectively, with 5 bases between them. The CDR3 covers 12 residues. The germline V gene encodes CDR1 PRHDT and CDR2 FYEKMQ (reference sequence). CDR3 in amino acids: CASSRGTGELFF. For the CDR3, the DNA is TGTGCCAGCAGCCGAGGCACCGGGGAGCTGTTTTTT.

The V gene is TRBV28, the J gene TRBJ1-1; 7 bases are shared with TRBD1. V was clipped by 3 bases and J by 11 bases; unmatched bases: 9. Germline lookup yields CDR1 MDHEN and CDR2 SYDVKM. This CDR3 is built from 13 residues. The CDR3 DNA sequence: TGTGCCAGCAGTTTTTACAGGGGAGTTGAGGCTTTCTTT. Translation gives CASSFYRGVEAFF.

This chain connects TRBV10-3 to TRBJ2-1, with TRBD2 matching over 10 bases. V shed 0 bases and J 6 bases; nucleotides not matched to a gene: 5. Germline lookup yields CDR1 ENHRY and CDR2 SYGVKD. The CDR3 spans 16 residues. For the CDR3, the DNA is TGTGCCATCAGTGAGTCAAGCGGGAGGGGGACCAATGAGCAGTTCTTC. As protein: CAISESSGRGTNEQFF.

The chain has TRBV11-1 and TRBJ1-1; TRBD1 is a possible D gene (6 bases). Germline lookup yields CDR1 SGHAT and CDR2 FQDESV (reference sequence). The CDR3 has 15 amino acids. V lost 3 bases and J 1 base, leaving 12 bases between the germline ends. The CDR3 DNA sequence: TGTGCCAGCAGCTTTTACAGGGCGGAGAACACTGAAGCTTTCTTT. Translating gives CASSFYRAENTEAFF.

V gene TRBV29-1 combines with J gene TRBJ2-7; TRBD2 matches at 11 bases. Trimming took 6 bases from V and 2 from J; bases not matched to a gene: 6. The CDR3 length is 14 residues. CDR1 and CDR2 from the germline V gene are SQVTM and ANQGSEA. This CDR3 is CSVTLAGGTYEQYF. In nucleotides, the CDR3 is TGCAGCGTCACCCTAGCGGGAGGAACCTACGAGCAGTACTTC.

This clone was found once. Other nucleotide sequences in the sample specify the same CDR3. This chain uses TRBV27 with TRBJ2-3; TRBD2 matches at 12 bases. Germline CDR1 is MNHEY and CDR2 is SMNVEV (reference sequence). V shed 5 bases and J 3 bases; nucleotides not matched to a gene: 3. The CDR3 runs to 15 residues. CDR3 bases: TGTGCCAGCAGTCCTCTAGCGGGAGGGACAGATACGCAGTATTTT. Protein product: CASSPLAGGTDTQYF.

V gene TRBV27 combines with J gene TRBJ2-7; 9 nucleotides agree with TRBD1. The CDR3 length is 15 residues. CDR1 is MNHEY and CDR2 is SMNVEV in the germline V gene (reference sequence). With V trimmed by 3 bases and J by 7 bases, 10 bases remained unmatched. The CDR3 sequence: CASSFRTGVNWEQYF. The CDR3 coding sequence is TGTGCCAGCAGTTTCCGGACAGGGGTGAACTGGGAGCAGTACTTC.

The J gene is TRBJ2-7, the V gene TRBV13, with TRBD1 as a possible D gene (5 bases). In germline, CDR1 is PRHDT, CDR2 FYEKMQ (reference sequence). Trimming shortened V by 3 bases and J by 3 bases, and 9 bases separated the two germline ends. The CDR3 loop spans 13 amino acids. Here the CDR3 DNA reads TGTGCCAGCAGCTTCGATGACAGCTACGAGCAGTACTTC. The encoded protein is CASSFDDSYEQYF.

This sequence joins TRBV7-2 and TRBJ2-7, with D tentatively TRBD1 (6 bases). Trimming stripped 6 bases from V and 2 bases from J, with 20 bases between. Germline values: CDR1 SGHTA, CDR2 FQGNSA. The CDR3 length is 16 residues. The CDR3 DNA is TGTGCCAGCAGTTATAATCCATTCAGGGGACCCTACGAGCAGTACTTC. This gives the protein CASSYNPFRGPYEQYF.

This chain links TRBV30 with TRBJ2-6, with 9 bases lining up with TRBD1. Germline V gene lookup returns CDR1 GTSNPN and CDR2 SVGIG (reference sequence). This CDR3 has 17 residues. V was clipped by 3 bases and J by 0 bases; unmatched bases: 6. CDR3 nucleotides: TGTGCCTGGAGCGGGACAGGGATGGGCTCTGGGGCCAACGTCCTGACTTTC. It codes for CAWSGTGMGSGANVLTF.

The V gene is TRBV10-3, the J gene TRBJ1-1; 11 bases are shared with TRBD1. The CDR3 spans 16 residues. Looked up from germline, CDR1 is ENHRY and CDR2 is SYGVKD. The J segment lost 4 bases and the V segment lost 3 bases, leaving 7 bases of the junction unmatched. The CDR3 is CAISEGQGADGTEAFF. In DNA form, the CDR3 reads TGTGCCATCAGTGAAGGACAGGGGGCCGACGGCACTGAAGCTTTCTTT.

V usage is TRBV27 and J usage is TRBJ1-3, with 10 bases matching TRBD1. V shed 6 bases, J shed 0 bases, and the junction held 8 bases outside the gene matches. The CDR3 extends over 17 amino acids. Germline V gene sequence: CDR1 MNHEY, CDR2 SMNVEV (reference sequence). The CDR3 reads CASSSTGGFPSGNTIYF. CDR3 DNA: TGTGCCAGCAGCTCGACAGGGGGCTTCCCCTCTGGAAACACCATATATTTT.

The chain combines TRBV19 with TRBJ1-1; D is unclear. This CDR3 region has 14 residues. CDR1 is LNHDA, CDR2 SQIVND, per germline (reference sequence). The V gene lost 5 bases and the J gene lost 2 bases, with 12 bases spanning the gap. In DNA, the CDR3 is TGTGCCAGTAGTGAGGCAAGAGCTAACACTGAAGCTTTCTTT. Amino acids: CASSEARANTEAFF.

The V and J genes are TRBV13 and TRBJ2-7; 10 bases fit TRBD2. This CDR3 comprises 13 residues. The V gene's germline CDR1 is PRHDT and CDR2 FYEKMQ (reference sequence). V gave up 7 bases and J gave up 5 bases; unmatched junction bases: 5. Here the CDR3 reads CASNLAGVHEQYF. CDR3 nucleotides: TGTGCCAGCAACCTAGCGGGAGTCCACGAGCAGTACTTC.

The rearrangement links TRBV19 to TRBJ2-7; perhaps TRBD1 as D (6 bases). CDR1 and CDR2 from the germline V gene are LNHDA and SQIVND (reference sequence). Trimming pared 3 bases from V and 7 bases from J, leaving 16 bases between. There are 14 residues in the CDR3. The CDR3 bases are TGTGCCAGTAGTATGGACAGTGGCGGACGAGAGCAGTACTTC. Residues: CASSMDSGGREQYF.

This chain connects TRBV5-5 to TRBJ2-7; 9 bases align to TRBD1. From germline, CDR1 is SGHKS and CDR2 YYEKEE (reference sequence). This CDR3 has 15 residues. V shed 4 bases, J shed 3 bases, and the junction held 8 bases outside the gene matches. The CDR3 reads CASSLPGQGVYEQYF. CDR3 bases: TGTGCCAGCAGCCTGCCGGGACAGGGAGTCTACGAGCAGTACTTC.

V gene TRBV29-1 combines with J gene TRBJ2-5; TRBD1 aligns across 7 bases. V was pared by 7 bases and J by 1 base, with 9 bases of the junction left unmatched. Germline V gives CDR1 SQVTM, CDR2 ANQGSEA. The CDR3 has 14 residues. CDR3 sequence reads: CSGKGAVGQETQYF. The CDR3 region has the DNA TGCAGCGGAAAGGGGGCAGTTGGCCAAGAGACCCAGTACTTC.

The J gene is TRBJ2-3, the V gene TRBV6-5, with D hard to call. V was shortened by 7 bases and J by 5 bases, with 7 bases between the two germline ends. Germline CDR1 reads MNHEY; CDR2 reads SVGAGI. This CDR3 has 11 amino acids. For the CDR3, the DNA is TGTGCCAGCAAACGGGTAGATACGCAGTATTTT. It is translated as CASKRVDTQYF.

V and J are TRBV19 and TRBJ2-1, with TRBD2 matching over 12 bases. CDR1 is LNHDA, CDR2 SQIVND, per germline (reference sequence). This CDR3 spans 15 amino acids. Trimming at V came to 7 bases and at J to 1 base, leaving 2 bases not matched to a gene. CDR3 bases: TGTGCCAGTACCACTAGCGGGGGGTCCTACAATGAGCAGTTCTTC. Its translation is CASTTSGGSYNEQFF.

The gene calls are TRBV9 and TRBJ1-1; the D gene is possibly TRBD1 (6 bases). CDR3 length: 16 residues. CDR1 and CDR2 (germline): SGDLS, YYNGEE. V shed 3 bases and J shed 0 bases, with 15 bases lying between them. The CDR3 here is CASSERGGDMNTEAFF. In nucleotides, the CDR3 is TGTGCCAGCAGCGAAAGAGGGGGGGACATGAACACTGAAGCTTTCTTT.

The CDR3 loop is CASSVQHNEQFF. CDR3 DNA: TGTGCCAGCAGCGTACAGCACAATGAGCAGTTCTTC. The rearrangement uses TRBV7-2 and TRBJ2-1; D not certain. The CDR3 covers 12 residues. The ends were cut back, 5 bases at V and 5 bases at J, with 7 bases in the middle. The germline V gene has CDR1 SGHTA and CDR2 FQGNSA. The full variable domain, with the rest looked up from reference TRBV7-2 and TRBJ2-1, is GAGVSQSPSNKVTEKGKDVELRCDPISGHTALYWYRQSLGQGLEFLIYFQGNSAPDKSGLPSDRFSAERTGGSVSTLTIQRTQQEDSAVYLCASSVQHNEQFFGPGTRLTVL.

The chain uses TRBV7-2 and TRBJ2-3; 7 positions agree with TRBD2. In germline, CDR1 is SGHTA, CDR2 FQGNSA. CDR3 length: 14 residues. The V and J ends lost 8 bases and 4 bases, in that order; junction bases with no gene match: 9. This CDR3 is CASRLAPGADTQYF. CDR3 bases: TGTGCCAGCCGACTAGCTCCTGGGGCAGATACGCAGTATTTT.

The gene calls are TRBV11-3 and TRBJ1-1, with D maybe TRBD1 (5 bases). The length of the CDR3 is 14 residues. V lost 1 base and J lost 1, with 7 bases in between. In germline, CDR1 is SGHNT, CDR2 YENEEA. The DNA of the CDR3 is TGTGCCAGCAGCTTAGTGCAGGGGAACACTGAAGCTTTCTTT. Its protein product is CASSLVQGNTEAFF.